This T cell receptor (beta chain) was recovered during a study of T cells after yellow fever vaccination. Study details: Preparation of fractions with low cell numbers was performed using SMART-Seq v4 Ultra Low Input.

Germline V gives CDR1 MNHEY, CDR2 SMNVEV (reference sequence). The ends lost 5 bases at V and 2 bases at J; junction bases unmatched: 9. CDR3 length: 16 amino acids. The 5'RACE template-switching step produced TCR cDNA and added a universal primer site and UMIs. Using its own MiXCR run on the 5' RACE reads, TCRdb lists one record per CDR3 protein. The sample lists 610,000 or so distinct CDR3 sequences; 12% were seen once. This rearrangement joins TRBV27 to TRBJ2-5; 9 positions match TRBD2. The sequencing used PBMCs, collected on the day of the yellow fever booster vaccination. The clonotype was recovered from a man under 40 who received the YFV17D yellow fever vaccine. CDR3 in DNA: TGTGCCAGCAGTACCTATAGGACTAGCGCTCAAGAGACCCAGTACTTC. This sequence encodes CASSTYRTSAQETQYF.